This TCR beta chain was documented in a study of CD8+ T cells in alopecia areata. This clone has just a few counts. Germline assignment: CDR1 SGHRS and CDR2 YFSETQ. CDR3 length: 12 residues. J lost 4 bases, V lost 4 bases, and 1 base had no gene match. As the sequencing template, cDNA was produced by extracting RNA and reverse transcribing it. The method was immunoSEQ multiplex PCR; TCRdb's version includes in-frame clones alone and lacks a portion of them. The table shows about 250,000 clones, with 60% occurring only once. The sample's treatment: oral pan-JAK inhibitor, 5-10 mg twice daily. Both CD4+ and CD8+ T cells were separated by sorting PBMCs.

J is TRBJ1-1 and V is TRBV5-1, with 7 positions matching TRBD1. The TCR sequence derives from a human donor with alopecia areata. The sample was CD4+ T cells sorted from blood, taken around week 52, from a patient treated with tofacitinib. CDR3 bases: TGCGCCAGCAGCAAGGGGGCCACTGAAGCTTTCTTT. It is translated as CASSKGATEAFF.